What follows describes a single TCR beta chain. What it binds is unknown. This sample is drawn from a study of blood T cells in healthy people across ages. V lost 4 bases and J lost 4; bases outside the gene matches: 6. This CDR3 spans 14 amino acids. Looked up from germline, CDR1 is SGHTA and CDR2 is FQGNSA. The study's findings and limits: Higher diversity and more naive CD4+ cells were features of long-lived donors, compared to aged donors.

Using a J-beta primer mix together with a sample-barcoded 5' primer, a second PCR was run for roughly 7 to 12 cycles. TCRdb analysed the 5' RACE reads with MiXCR anew, one entry per CDR3 protein. The data show about 970,000 distinct CDR3 sequences, about 51% seen once. This sequence originates from a woman aged 60-70 years in good health. The sample taken for sequencing was blood. This chain joins TRBV7-2 and TRBJ1-1; 7 nucleotides align to TRBD1. The CDR3 region is CASSSNRGGTEAFF. CDR3 in DNA: TGTGCCAGCAGCTCAAACAGGGGAGGCACTGAAGCTTTCTTT.